Below are 30 T cell receptor beta chains sequenced from a single sample in a study of somatic mutations in cytotoxic T cells in rheumatoid arthritis. The method was immunoSEQ multiplex PCR; TCRdb's version includes in-frame clones alone and lacks a portion of them. The sample has about 19,000 clones; 80% are singletons. Sequenced: CD8+ T cells sorted from blood. The receptors were sampled from an adult with rheumatoid arthritis.

A single count supports this clone. The J gene is TRBJ2-1, the V gene TRBV7-9; TRBD2 matches at 10 bases. CDR3 length equals 16 residues. Unmatched junction bases numbered 5, after V lost 6 bases and J lost 0 bases. Germline V gene lookup returns CDR1 SEHNR and CDR2 FQNEAQ (reference sequence). The CDR3 DNA reads TGTGCCAGCAGTCCCTCTAGCGGGAGCTCCTACAATGAGCAGTTCTTC. Protein sequence: CASSPSSGSSYNEQFF.

This chain joins TRBV6-1 and TRBJ1-1; tentative D call: TRBD1 (5 bases). The V gene's germline CDR1 is MNHNS and CDR2 SASEGT. This CDR3 is built from 14 residues. V was trimmed by 6 bases and J by 3 bases, leaving 14 bases between them. The CDR3 loop is CASRGLTLYTEAFF. CDR3 DNA: TGTGCCAGCAGGGGACTTACATTATACACTGAAGCTTTCTTT.

The V and J genes are TRBV19 and TRBJ2-7; 9 positions agree with TRBD2. CDR1 and CDR2 from the germline V gene are LNHDA and SQIVND (reference sequence). The CDR3 length is 15 residues. The V and J ends lost 4 bases and 3 bases, in that order; junction bases with no gene match: 7. The CDR3 protein is CASSTTSGPVYEQYF. The CDR3 bases are TGTGCCAGTAGTACAACTAGCGGGCCCGTCTACGAGCAGTACTTC. Based on the CDR3 plus reference TRBV19 and TRBJ2-7, the full variable domain is DGGITQSPKYLFRKEGQNVTLSCEQNLNHDAMYWYRQDPGQGLRLIYYSQIVNDFQKGDIAEGYSVSREKKESFPLTVTSAQKNPTAFYLCASSTTSGPVYEQYFGPGTRLTVT.

This clone was observed a handful of times. The chain links TRBV7-8 to TRBJ1-1, with a weak D call TRBD1 (5 bases). CDR3 length equals 15 residues. Per the germline V gene, CDR1 is SGHVS and CDR2 is FQNEAQ. V gave up 4 bases and J gave up 1 base, with 13 bases separating them. CDR3 DNA: TGTGCCAGCAGCTACCCAGGACATACGAACACTGAAGCTTTCTTT. Translating it yields CASSYPGHTNTEAFF.

The chain recombines TRBV6-1 with TRBJ2-2, with 7 bases identical to TRBD2. J gave up 7 bases and V 5 bases, and 7 bases lay outside the gene matches. This CDR3 contains 14 residues. CDR1 and CDR2 from the germline V gene are MNHNS and SASEGT. This CDR3 is CASSKTSRVGELFF. CDR3 coding DNA: TGTGCCAGCAGTAAGACTAGCAGGGTCGGGGAGCTGTTTTTT.

The V and J genes are TRBV19 and TRBJ2-7, with D unclear. From germline, CDR1 is LNHDA and CDR2 SQIVND (reference sequence). Deletions cut 5 bases from V and 0 bases from J, with 8 bases between. The CDR3 runs 13 residues. The CDR3 DNA follows: TGTGCCAGTAGTCCCTTCGGCTCCTACGAGCAGTACTTC. Protein product: CASSPFGSYEQYF.

The gene calls are TRBV18 and TRBJ2-7; 7 bases agree with TRBD1. Germline loops: CDR1 KGHSH, CDR2 LQKENI. Trimming took 5 bases from V and 2 from J; bases not matched to a gene: 12. This CDR3 is 16 amino acids long. This CDR3 reads CASSRNRDSETYEQYF. The CDR3 region has the DNA TGTGCCAGCTCAAGAAATCGGGACAGCGAAACCTACGAGCAGTACTTC.

The V call is TRBV13, the J call TRBJ2-7, with 7 bases that match TRBD1. The CDR3 sequence is 14 residues long. Per germline, CDR1 PRHDT and CDR2 FYEKMQ (reference sequence). After removal of 5 bases from V and 0 bases from J, the junction contained 4 bases not matched to a gene. The CDR3 sequence is CASSNRDSSYEQYF. CDR3 nucleotide sequence: TGTGCCAGCAGCAACCGGGACAGCTCCTACGAGCAGTACTTC.

The chain links TRBV30 to TRBJ1-1, with D tentatively TRBD1 (6 bases). Germline assignment: CDR1 GTSNPN and CDR2 SVGIG (reference sequence). V was clipped by 3 bases and J by 1 base, with 12 bases between them. This CDR3 comprises 14 residues. Here the CDR3 DNA reads TGTGCCTGGAGAACGGGGGGCGGGAACACTGAAGCTTTCTTT. Amino acids: CAWRTGGGNTEAFF.

The rearrangement links TRBV25-1 to TRBJ2-1; D remains unclear. V was clipped by 8 bases and J by 3 bases, with 8 bases between them. Per the germline V gene, CDR1 is MGHDK and CDR2 is SYGVNS. The CDR3 runs to 12 residues. DNA of the CDR3: TGTGCCAGCGTAGCCTACTACAATGAGCAGTTCTTC. Encoded protein: CASVAYYNEQFF.

The V gene is TRBV9, the J gene TRBJ2-7; possibly TRBD2 for D (5 bases). Germline CDR1 SGDLS, CDR2 YYNGEE. CDR3 length: 13 amino acids. V was trimmed by 0 bases and J by 3 bases, leaving 7 bases between them. The CDR3 DNA reads as TGTGCCAGCAGCGTAGATGGGAGCTACGAGCAGTACTTC. Protein: CASSVDGSYEQYF.

The chain carries TRBV9 and TRBJ2-3, with 7 bases identical to TRBD2. After removal of 0 bases from V and 0 bases from J, the junction contained 7 bases not matched to a gene. Germline CDR1 reads SGDLS; CDR2 reads YYNGEE. This CDR3 is built from 17 residues. CDR3 residues: CASSVDFGRSSTDTQYF. CDR3 in DNA: TGTGCCAGCAGCGTAGATTTCGGGAGGTCTAGCACAGATACGCAGTATTTT.

The chain employs TRBV19 and TRBJ2-1, with D unresolved. The ends were cut back, 2 bases at V and 5 bases at J, with 10 bases in the middle. This CDR3 region has 14 residues. Germline V gene data show CDR1 as LNHDA and CDR2 as SQIVND (reference sequence). This CDR3 reads CASSISSGHNEQFF. The CDR3 DNA reads TGTGCCAGTAGTATATCGTCAGGCCACAATGAGCAGTTCTTC.

This rearrangement joins TRBV29-1 to TRBJ2-7; D is ambiguous. Germline V lookup: CDR1 SQVTM, CDR2 ANQGSEA. This CDR3 contains 12 residues. V dropped 6 bases and J dropped 5 bases, with 14 bases sitting between them. The CDR3 region has the DNA TGCAGCGTGGATGCTCAGGTTAACGAGCAGTACTTC. Translated, it gives CSVDAQVNEQYF.

The rearrangement uses TRBV28 and TRBJ1-1; 9 bases match TRBD1. Germline CDR1 reads MDHEN; CDR2 reads SYDVKM. The CDR3 length is 15 residues. Losses at the gene ends were 2 bases for V and 4 bases for J; bases not matched to a gene: 5. CDR3 nucleotide sequence: TGTGCCAGCAGTTTACTATCGACAGGGGGCACTGAAGCTTTCTTT. Its translation: CASSLLSTGGTEAFF. The full variable domain, its missing parts supplied by reference TRBV28 and TRBJ1-1, is DVKVTQSSRYLVKRTGEKVFLECVQDMDHENMFWYRQDPGLGLRLIYFSYDVKMKEKGDIPEGYSVSREKKERFSLILESASTNQTSMYLCASSLLSTGGTEAFFGQGTRLTVV.

This clone has only a few counts. CDR3 nucleotide sequence: TGTGCCTGGAGTGTACCTGGAAACACTGAAGCTTTCTTT. Protein product: CAWSVPGNTEAFF. The chain has TRBV30 and TRBJ1-1; no firm D call. Germline assignment: CDR1 GTSNPN and CDR2 SVGIG (reference sequence). The CDR3 contains 13 residues. V lost 0 bases to trimming and J lost 2 bases, with 7 bases between them.

Only a few counts were recorded for this clone. The rearrangement joins TRBV19 to TRBJ2-3; D not resolved. Looked up from germline, CDR1 is LNHDA and CDR2 is SQIVND (reference sequence). This CDR3 spans 15 amino acids. Trimming removed 1 base at V and 0 bases at J, with 8 bases between. CDR3 region: CASSIVGASTDTQYF. The CDR3 bases are TGTGCCAGTAGTATAGTAGGAGCTAGCACAGATACGCAGTATTTT.

This chain links TRBV4-1 with TRBJ1-1, with D unresolved. The germline gives CDR1 MGHRA, CDR2 YSYEKL. Trimming shortened V by 0 bases and J by 6 bases, and 8 bases separated the two germline ends. This CDR3 region has 13 residues. The CDR3 spells CASSQENTPEAFF. The CDR3 DNA reads TGCGCCAGCAGCCAAGAAAACACCCCTGAAGCTTTCTTT.

This clone occurred once. The rearrangement joins TRBV6-5 to TRBJ2-7, with TRBD2 as a possible D gene (6 bases). Germline V lookup: CDR1 MNHEY, CDR2 SVGAGI. The CDR3 is 14 amino acids. Trimming pared 8 bases from V and 2 bases from J, leaving 16 bases between. In DNA form, the CDR3 reads TGTGCCAGCCACCCGGCAGGGAGGACCTACGAGCAGTACTTC. Residues: CASHPAGRTYEQYF.

This clone was observed once. The CDR3 bases are TGTGCCAGTAGTATAATGAGCGGGGGGTCTTATTTGGATGAGCAGTTCTTC. Protein: CASSIMSGGSYLDEQFF. V and J are TRBV19 and TRBJ2-1; 9 nucleotides agree with TRBD2. The CDR3 contains 17 residues. CDR1 and CDR2 from the germline V gene are LNHDA and SQIVND (reference sequence). V lost 2 bases and J lost 8; bases outside the gene matches: 13. Together with reference TRBV19 and TRBJ2-1, the CDR3 gives the full variable domain: DGGITQSPKYLFRKEGQNVTLSCEQNLNHDAMYWYRQDPGQGLRLIYYSQIVNDFQKGDIAEGYSVSREKKESFPLTVTSAQKNPTAFYLCASSIMSGGSYLDEQFFGPGTRLTVL.

The V call is TRBV11-2, the J call TRBJ2-2; a weak D match, TRBD1 (6 bases). The germline V and J ends were trimmed by 1 base and 7 bases, with 10 bases remaining between them. This CDR3 region has 14 residues. Looked up from germline, CDR1 is SGHAT and CDR2 is FQNNGV. The CDR3 protein is CASSLVGGVGELFF. The CDR3 region has the DNA TGTGCCAGCAGCTTAGTAGGGGGTGTCGGGGAGCTGTTTTTT.

This rearrangement joins TRBV27 to TRBJ2-5, with D tentatively TRBD2 (5 bases). Germline V lookup: CDR1 MNHEY, CDR2 SMNVEV (reference sequence). The CDR3 loop spans 14 amino acids. V was pared by 6 bases and J by 5 bases, with 16 bases between. CDR3 DNA sequence: TGTGCCAGCAGCCCCCTTGGACTGGGGGAGACCCAGTACTTC. Amino acid sequence: CASSPLGLGETQYF.

This chain connects TRBV4-1 to TRBJ2-1; no reliable D call. The CDR3 is made up of 12 amino acids. V was trimmed by 4 bases and J by 6 bases, leaving 7 bases between them. Per germline, CDR1 MGHRA and CDR2 YSYEKL. The CDR3 DNA reads TGCGCCAGCAGCCTGACGCGCAATGAGCAGTTCTTC. Its translation: CASSLTRNEQFF.

The chain has TRBV6-1 and TRBJ2-1; 8 positions agree with TRBD2. J lost 6 bases, V lost 7 bases, and 11 bases had no gene match. The CDR3 contains 15 residues. In germline, CDR1 is MNHNS, CDR2 SASEGT. The CDR3 spells CASNERERPLNEQFF. The CDR3 DNA reads TGTGCCAGCAATGAGCGGGAGCGTCCTCTCAATGAGCAGTTCTTC.

This chain uses TRBV7-9 with TRBJ1-4; D unresolved. Trimming removed 6 bases from V and 8 bases from J, with 10 bases in between. CDR1 is SEHNR and CDR2 is FQNEAQ in the germline V gene (reference sequence). This CDR3 spans 12 amino acids. CDR3 in DNA: TGTGCCAGCAGAACCTATGACGAAAAACTGTTTTTT. This gives the protein CASRTYDEKLFF.

The chain uses TRBV4-1 and TRBJ2-5; D remains unclear. Judging by the DNA end, TRBJ2-7 fits better; the J call may be wrong. The CDR3 runs 14 residues. Germline V gives CDR1 MGHRA, CDR2 YSYEKL. DNA of the CDR3: TGCGCCAGCAGCCAAATAGGGCGAGACTACGAGCAGTACTTC. As protein: CASSQIGRDYEQYF.

This chain connects TRBV7-9 to TRBJ2-1, with 15 bases identical to TRBD2. The CDR3 length is 16 residues. Unmatched junction bases numbered 10, after V lost 8 bases and J lost 8 bases. Germline V gene data show CDR1 as SEHNR and CDR2 as FQNEAQ (reference sequence). CDR3 sequence (DNA): TGTGCCAGCGCCACGGGACTAGCGGGGGGAGCGGATGAGCAGTTCTTC. This codes for CASATGLAGGADEQFF. The full variable domain, rest sourced from reference TRBV7-9 and TRBJ2-1, is DTGVSQNPRHKITKRGQNVTFRCDPISEHNRLYWYRQTLGQGPEFLTYFQNEAQLEKSRLLSDRFSAERPKGSFSTLEIQRTEQGDSAMYLCASATGLAGGADEQFFGPGTRLTVL.

The chain combines TRBV29-1 with TRBJ1-1; D might be TRBD1 (5 bases). The CDR3 extends over 16 amino acids. Germline assignment: CDR1 SQVTM and CDR2 ANQGSEA. V lost 0 bases to trimming and J lost 2 bases, with 16 bases between them. The CDR3 nucleotides are TGCAGCGTTGAAGATCTTCTCGGTGACAGTAACACTGAAGCTTTCTTT. Its translation is CSVEDLLGDSNTEAFF. Full variable domain (rest looked up from reference TRBV29-1 and TRBJ1-1): SAVISQKPSRDICQRGTSLTIQCQVDSQVTMMFWYRQQPGQSLTLIATANQGSEATYESGFVIDKFPISRPNLTFSTLTVSNMSPEDSSIYLCSVEDLLGDSNTEAFFGQGTRLTVV.

CDR3 protein: CASSDSLRRVNTEAFF. The CDR3 DNA sequence: TGTGCCAGCAGCGACTCCTTAAGGAGAGTGAACACTGAAGCTTTCTTT. The chain joins TRBV7-9 to TRBJ1-1; D call uncertain. V lost 5 bases to trimming and J lost 0 bases, with 16 bases between them. Germline CDR1 and CDR2: SEHNR and FQNEAQ (reference sequence). This CDR3 spans 16 amino acids.

Only one count was recorded for this clone. At one boundary the junction diverges from the germline segment, which might be a read error. V usage is TRBV11-3 and J usage is TRBJ2-1, with 8 bases aligning to TRBD2. CDR3 length: 12 residues. Germline lookup yields CDR1 SGHNT and CDR2 YENEEA. CDR3 amino acids: CASSSGGLGFLF. The CDR3 DNA reads as TGTGCCAGCTCCTCGGGGGGACTAGGGTTCCTCTTC.